The 7 T cell receptor beta chains in this list originate from one sample, sequenced in a study of blood T cell repertoires in COVID-19. Assay used: immunoSEQ multiplex PCR; TCRdb lists only in-frame clones, some missing. The sample lists around 170,000 clones; roughly 70% were seen once. Sample: peripheral blood. These receptors came from a woman of 80 years or more with acute or convalescent COVID-19.

The chain joins TRBV7-2 to TRBJ2-3; D may be TRBD1 (5 bases). This CDR3 is 15 amino acids long. Germline CDR1 and CDR2: SGHTA and FQGNSA. Trimming took off 5 bases at V and 0 bases at J, with 12 bases between the two ends. This CDR3 reads CASSGALLSTDTQYF. The CDR3 nucleotides are TGTGCCAGCAGCGGGGCCCTACTTAGCACAGATACGCAGTATTTT.

This clone is a singleton in its sample. J is TRBJ2-7 and V is TRBV11-2; tentative D call: TRBD2 (6 bases). This CDR3 has 14 residues. The germline V gene encodes CDR1 SGHAT and CDR2 FQNNGV. Between the trimmed V and J ends, which lost 3 bases and 4 bases, there was a span of 13 bases. This CDR3 is CASSFEAEGYEQYF. CDR3 sequence (DNA): TGTGCCAGCAGCTTTGAAGCGGAGGGGTACGAGCAGTACTTC.

The chain carries TRBV19 and TRBJ2-7; 9 bases align to TRBD1. CDR3 length equals 14 residues. Germline V gene lookup returns CDR1 LNHDA and CDR2 SQIVND (reference sequence). Trimming cost V 3 bases and J 2 bases; bases outside gene matches: 2. In DNA, the CDR3 is TGTGCCAGTAGTATTGGGACAGGGCCCTACGAGCAGTACTTC. It translates to CASSIGTGPYEQYF. Drawing the rest from reference TRBV19 and TRBJ2-7, the complete variable domain is DGGITQSPKYLFRKEGQNVTLSCEQNLNHDAMYWYRQDPGQGLRLIYYSQIVNDFQKGDIAEGYSVSREKKESFPLTVTSAQKNPTAFYLCASSIGTGPYEQYFGPGTRLTVT.

The rearrangement uses TRBV18 and TRBJ1-1; unclear D gene. CDR1 is KGHSH, CDR2 LQKENI, per germline. The CDR3 is 14 residues long. Between the trimmed V and J ends, which lost 3 bases and 1 base, there was a span of 9 bases. The CDR3: CASSPPVTNTEAFF. The CDR3 DNA is TGTGCCAGCTCACCCCCAGTAACGAACACTGAAGCTTTCTTT.

The chain joins TRBV6-2 or TRBV6-3 to TRBJ1-2; weak D call: TRBD1 (5 bases). V lost 3 bases and J lost 0, with 11 bases in between. The CDR3 covers 15 residues. Looked up from germline, CDR1 is MNHEY and CDR2 is SVGEGT. CDR3 coding DNA: TGTGCCAGCAGTTATTCGTCAGGGCCTAACTATGGCTACACCTTC. Its protein product is CASSYSSGPNYGYTF.

This chain connects TRBV15 to TRBJ1-6; 7 bases map to TRBD1. The ends lost 1 base at V and 7 bases at J; junction bases unmatched: 1. Looked up from germline, CDR1 is LNHNV and CDR2 is YYDKDF (reference sequence). The length of the CDR3 is 14 residues. CDR3 sequence: CATSRVRGNSPLHF. The DNA for the CDR3 is TGTGCCACCAGCAGAGTCAGGGGGAATTCACCCCTCCACTTT.

The sample holds one count of this clone. J is TRBJ1-5 and V is TRBV7-9; 8 nucleotides line up with TRBD1. V lost 3 bases to trimming and J lost 5 bases; unmatched junction nucleotides: 3. CDR1 is SEHNR and CDR2 is FQNEAQ in the germline V gene (reference sequence). The CDR3 has 14 residues. CDR3 bases: TGTGCCAGCAGCTTCACAGGGGGTGATCAGCCCCAGCATTTT. This encodes CASSFTGGDQPQHF. The whole variable domain, filled in from reference TRBV7-9 and TRBJ1-5, reads DTGVSQNPRHKITKRGQNVTFRCDPISEHNRLYWYRQTLGQGPEFLTYFQNEAQLEKSRLLSDRFSAERPKGSFSTLEIQRTEQGDSAMYLCASSFTGGDQPQHFGDGTRLSIL.